What follows is one T cell receptor (beta chain) and its context. The antigen is not known. V lost 1 base to trimming and J lost 3 bases, with 10 bases between them. Germline V gene sequence: CDR1 SQVTM, CDR2 ANQGSEA. CDR3 size: 13 residues. This sample stems from a study of T cell clonotyping in hematopoietic cell transplantation. Profiling relied on immunoSEQ multiplex PCR, and the TCRdb table lists in-frame clones only, not all of them. The repertoire holds approximately 11,000 clones, with approximately 55% as singletons. Findings and caveats of the study: CD4 and CD8 repertoire contributions could not be separated without sorting.

Specimen: peripheral blood mononuclear cells, collected 100 days after allogeneic stem cell transplant. The sequence derives from a female patient between 50 and 60 years old who had an allogeneic stem cell transplant from an unrelated donor, so the T cells may come from the graft donor. Some clones in this sample may be carry-over from other donors' samples. The chain employs TRBV29-1 and TRBJ2-7; D uncertain. CDR3 sequence reads: CSVEVPGNYEQYF. For the CDR3, the DNA is TGCAGCGTTGAAGTCCCGGGCAACTACGAGCAGTACTTC.